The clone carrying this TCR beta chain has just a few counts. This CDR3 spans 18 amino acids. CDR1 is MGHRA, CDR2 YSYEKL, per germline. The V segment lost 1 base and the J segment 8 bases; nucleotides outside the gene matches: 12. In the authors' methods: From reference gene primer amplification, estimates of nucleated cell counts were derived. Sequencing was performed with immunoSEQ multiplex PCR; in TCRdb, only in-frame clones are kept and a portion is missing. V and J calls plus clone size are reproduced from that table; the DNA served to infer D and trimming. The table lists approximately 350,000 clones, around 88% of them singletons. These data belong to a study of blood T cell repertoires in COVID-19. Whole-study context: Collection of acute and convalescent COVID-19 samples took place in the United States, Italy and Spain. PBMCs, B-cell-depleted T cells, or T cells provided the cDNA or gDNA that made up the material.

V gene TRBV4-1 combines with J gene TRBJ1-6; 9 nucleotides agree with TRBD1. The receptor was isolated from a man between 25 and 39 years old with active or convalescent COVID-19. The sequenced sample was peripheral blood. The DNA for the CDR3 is TGCGCCAGCAGCCAAGCTCCTCTGGGACAGGGAACGGATTCACCCCTCCACTTT. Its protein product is CASSQAPLGQGTDSPLHF.